This T cell receptor (beta chain) was obtained from a study of molecular identifiers for immune sequencing clone quantification. Notes on this clonotype: A read error may be the cause here, since a much bigger clone is one base away.

The germline CDR1 and CDR2 sequences are MNHEY and SVGAGI. The CDR3 totals 15 residues. V trimming: 2 bases; J trimming: 6 bases; junction bases outside the gene matches: 10. Using its own MiXCR run on the PCR reads, TCRdb lists one record per CDR3 protein. The data contain 350,000 or so distinct CDR3 sequences, 20% to 25% of them singletons. The sequence was collected from a human donor in good health. Some libraries in this study had Jurkat cell RNA spiked in. The sample was naive CD8+ T cells from blood, with Jurkat cell RNA spiked in. The subset: FACS-sorted CD8+CD4-CCR7+CD45RA+ naive T cells. The rearrangement uses TRBV6-5 and TRBJ2-7; TRBD1 matches 7 bases. The DNA for the CDR3 is TGTGCCAGCAGTTACGCGACAGGGTCGACCCGCGAGCAGTACTTC. The encoded protein is CASSYATGSTREQYF.